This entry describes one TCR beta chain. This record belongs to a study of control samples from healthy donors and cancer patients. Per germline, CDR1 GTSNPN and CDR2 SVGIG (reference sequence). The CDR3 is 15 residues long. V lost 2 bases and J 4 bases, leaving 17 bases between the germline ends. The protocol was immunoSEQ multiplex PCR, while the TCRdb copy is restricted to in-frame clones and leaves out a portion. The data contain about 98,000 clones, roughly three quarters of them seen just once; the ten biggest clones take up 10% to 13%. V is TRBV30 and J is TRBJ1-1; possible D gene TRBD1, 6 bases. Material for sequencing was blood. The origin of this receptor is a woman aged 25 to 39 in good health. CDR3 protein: CAWSPPGASRTEAFF. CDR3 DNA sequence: TGTGCCTGGAGTCCCCCGGGGGCTAGTCGCACTGAAGCTTTCTTT.